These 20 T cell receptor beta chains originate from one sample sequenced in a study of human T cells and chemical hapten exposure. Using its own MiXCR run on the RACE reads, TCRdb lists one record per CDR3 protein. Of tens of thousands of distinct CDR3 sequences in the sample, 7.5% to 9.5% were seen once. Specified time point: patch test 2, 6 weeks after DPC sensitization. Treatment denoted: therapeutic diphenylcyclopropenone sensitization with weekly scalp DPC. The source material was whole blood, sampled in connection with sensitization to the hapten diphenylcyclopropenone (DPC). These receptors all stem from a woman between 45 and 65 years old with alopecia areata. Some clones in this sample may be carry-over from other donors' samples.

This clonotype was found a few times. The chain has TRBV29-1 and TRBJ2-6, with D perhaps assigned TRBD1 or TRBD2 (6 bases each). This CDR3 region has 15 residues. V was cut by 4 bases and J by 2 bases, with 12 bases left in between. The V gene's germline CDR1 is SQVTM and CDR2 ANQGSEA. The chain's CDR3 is CSVGEEGAGANVLTF. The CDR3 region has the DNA TGCAGCGTTGGTGAGGAGGGGGCTGGGGCCAACGTCCTGACTTTC. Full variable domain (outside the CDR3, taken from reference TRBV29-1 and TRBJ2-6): SAVISQKPSRDICQRGTSLTIQCQVDSQVTMMFWYRQQPGQSLTLIATANQGSEATYESGFVIDKFPISRPNLTFSTLTVSNMSPEDSSIYLCSVGEEGAGANVLTFGAGSRLTVL.

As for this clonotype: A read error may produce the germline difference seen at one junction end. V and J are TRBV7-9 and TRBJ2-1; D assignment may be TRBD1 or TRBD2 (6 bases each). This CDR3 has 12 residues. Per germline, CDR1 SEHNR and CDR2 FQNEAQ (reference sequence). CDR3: CASTPGDNEQIF. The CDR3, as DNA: TGTGCCAGCACACCGGGGGACAATGAGCAGATCTTC. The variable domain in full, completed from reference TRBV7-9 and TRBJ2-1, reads DTGVSQNPRHKITKRGQNVTFRCDPISEHNRLYWYRQTLGQGPEFLTYFQNEAQLEKSRLLSDRFSAERPKGSFSTLEIQRTEQGDSAMYLCASTPGDNEQIFGPGTRLTVL.

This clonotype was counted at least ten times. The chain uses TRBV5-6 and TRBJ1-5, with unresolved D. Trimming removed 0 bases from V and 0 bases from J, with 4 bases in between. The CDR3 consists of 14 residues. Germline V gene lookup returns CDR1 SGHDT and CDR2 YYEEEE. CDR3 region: CASSLGASNQPQHF. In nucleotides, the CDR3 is TGTGCCAGCAGCTTGGGGGCTAGCAATCAGCCCCAGCATTTT.

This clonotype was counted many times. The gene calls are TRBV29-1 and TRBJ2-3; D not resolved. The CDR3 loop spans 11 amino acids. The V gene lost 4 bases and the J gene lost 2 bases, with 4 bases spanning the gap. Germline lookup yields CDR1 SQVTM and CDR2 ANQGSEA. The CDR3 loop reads CSVGTTDTQYF. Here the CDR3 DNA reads TGCAGCGTTGGGACCACAGATACGCAGTATTTT.

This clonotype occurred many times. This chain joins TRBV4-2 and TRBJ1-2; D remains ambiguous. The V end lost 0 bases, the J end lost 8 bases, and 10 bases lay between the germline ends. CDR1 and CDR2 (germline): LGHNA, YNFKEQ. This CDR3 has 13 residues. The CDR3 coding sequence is TGTGCCAGCAGCCAAGACAGTATCTCAGGCTACACCTTC. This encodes CASSQDSISGYTF.

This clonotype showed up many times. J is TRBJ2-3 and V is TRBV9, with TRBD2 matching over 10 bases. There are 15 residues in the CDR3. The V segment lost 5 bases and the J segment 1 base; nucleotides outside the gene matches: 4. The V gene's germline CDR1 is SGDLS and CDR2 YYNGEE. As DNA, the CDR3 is TGTGCCAGCAGTCCTGGGACTAGCGGCACAGATACGCAGTATTTT. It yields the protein CASSPGTSGTDTQYF.

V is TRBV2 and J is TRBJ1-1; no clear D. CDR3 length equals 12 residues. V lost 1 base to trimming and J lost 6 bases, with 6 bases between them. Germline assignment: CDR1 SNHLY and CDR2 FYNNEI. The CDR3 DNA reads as TGTGCCAGCAGTGAAGGGGCGGCTGAAGCTTTCTTT. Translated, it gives CASSEGAAEAFF.

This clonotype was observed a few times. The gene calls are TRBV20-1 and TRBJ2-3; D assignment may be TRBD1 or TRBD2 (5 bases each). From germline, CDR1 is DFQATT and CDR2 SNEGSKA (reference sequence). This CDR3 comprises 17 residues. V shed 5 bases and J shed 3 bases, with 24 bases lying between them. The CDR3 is CSADSPRGLAGTDTQYF. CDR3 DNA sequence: TGCAGTGCTGACAGTCCCCGGGGCTTAGCAGGAACAGATACGCAGTATTTT.

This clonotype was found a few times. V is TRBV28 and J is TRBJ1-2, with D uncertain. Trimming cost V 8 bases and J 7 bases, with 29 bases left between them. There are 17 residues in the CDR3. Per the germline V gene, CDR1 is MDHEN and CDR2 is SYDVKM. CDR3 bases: TGTGCCAGCCCCCACCCCCCCGAAAGAAGGTGCCAACTTGGCTACACCTTC. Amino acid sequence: CASPHPPERRCQLGYTF.

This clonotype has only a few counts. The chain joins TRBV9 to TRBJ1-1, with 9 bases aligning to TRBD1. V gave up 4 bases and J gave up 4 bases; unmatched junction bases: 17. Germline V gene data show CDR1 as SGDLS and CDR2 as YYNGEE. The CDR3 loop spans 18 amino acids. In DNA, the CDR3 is TGTGCCAGCAGCACAAGACCGGGACAGGGAATTTTAGGCACTGAAGCTTTCTTT. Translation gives CASSTRPGQGILGTEAFF.

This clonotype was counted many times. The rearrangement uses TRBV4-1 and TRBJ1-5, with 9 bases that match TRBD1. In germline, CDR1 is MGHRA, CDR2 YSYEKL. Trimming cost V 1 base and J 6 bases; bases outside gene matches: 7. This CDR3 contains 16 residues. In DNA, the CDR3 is TGCGCCAGCAGCCAAGCCCCCTACAGGGGGCCTCAGCCCCAGCATTTT. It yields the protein CASSQAPYRGPQPQHF.

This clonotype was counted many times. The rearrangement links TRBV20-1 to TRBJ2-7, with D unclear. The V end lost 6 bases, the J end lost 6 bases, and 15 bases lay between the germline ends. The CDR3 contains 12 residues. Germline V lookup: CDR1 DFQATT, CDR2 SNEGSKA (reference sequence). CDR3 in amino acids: CSATKQGSEQYF. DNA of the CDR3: TGCAGTGCGACAAAGCAAGGGTCCGAGCAGTACTTC.

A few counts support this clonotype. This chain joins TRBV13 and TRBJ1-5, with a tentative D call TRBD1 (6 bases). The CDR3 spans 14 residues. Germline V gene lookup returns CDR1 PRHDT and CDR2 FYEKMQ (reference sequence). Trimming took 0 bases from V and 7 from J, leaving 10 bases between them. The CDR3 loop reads CASSLGSGAQPQHF. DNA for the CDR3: TGTGCCAGCAGCTTAGGGTCAGGGGCGCAGCCCCAGCATTTT.

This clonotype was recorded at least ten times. CDR3 amino acids: CASSPRGGGTSNQPQHF. The DNA for the CDR3 is TGTGCCAGCAGTCCAAGGGGTGGGGGGACTAGCAATCAGCCCCAGCATTTT. V and J are TRBV7-2 and TRBJ1-5; D possibly corresponds to TRBD1 (5 bases). Germline values: CDR1 SGHTA, CDR2 FQGNSA. The length of the CDR3 is 17 residues. With 6 bases removed from V and 0 bases from J, the gap between germline ends came to 18 bases.

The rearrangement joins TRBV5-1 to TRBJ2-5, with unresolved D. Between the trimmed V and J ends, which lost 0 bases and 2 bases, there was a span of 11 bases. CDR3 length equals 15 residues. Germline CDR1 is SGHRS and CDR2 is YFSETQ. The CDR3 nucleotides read TGCGCCAGCAGCTTGGTACCTGGACCTCAAGAGACCCAGTACTTC. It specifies CASSLVPGPQETQYF.

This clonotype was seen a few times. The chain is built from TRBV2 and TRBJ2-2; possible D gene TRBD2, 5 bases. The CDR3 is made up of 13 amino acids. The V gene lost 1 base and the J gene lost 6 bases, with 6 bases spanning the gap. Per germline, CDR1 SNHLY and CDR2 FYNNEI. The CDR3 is CASSEGAAGELFF. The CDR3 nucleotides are TGTGCCAGCAGTGAAGGAGCGGCCGGGGAGCTGTTTTTT.

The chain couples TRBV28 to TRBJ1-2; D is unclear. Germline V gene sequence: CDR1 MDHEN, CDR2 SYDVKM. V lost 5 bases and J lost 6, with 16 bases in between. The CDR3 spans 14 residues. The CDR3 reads CASSPNGKGDGYTF. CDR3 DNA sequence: TGTGCCAGCAGTCCCAACGGAAAGGGAGATGGCTACACCTTC.

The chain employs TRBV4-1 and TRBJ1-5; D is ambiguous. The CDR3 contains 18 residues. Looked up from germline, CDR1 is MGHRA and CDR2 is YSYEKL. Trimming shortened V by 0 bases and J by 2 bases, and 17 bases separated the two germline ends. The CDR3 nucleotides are TGCGCCAGCAGCCAAGAAAAAAAGGATCGGAACCGCAATCAGCCCCAGCATTTT. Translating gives CASSQEKKDRNRNQPQHF.

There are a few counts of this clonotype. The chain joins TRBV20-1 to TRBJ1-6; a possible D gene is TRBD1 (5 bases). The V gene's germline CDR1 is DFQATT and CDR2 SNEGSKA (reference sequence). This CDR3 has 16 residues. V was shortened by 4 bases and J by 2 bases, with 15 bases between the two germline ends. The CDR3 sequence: CSAISLGEAYNSPLHF. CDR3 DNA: TGCAGTGCTATCAGCCTGGGGGAAGCCTATAATTCACCCCTCCACTTT.

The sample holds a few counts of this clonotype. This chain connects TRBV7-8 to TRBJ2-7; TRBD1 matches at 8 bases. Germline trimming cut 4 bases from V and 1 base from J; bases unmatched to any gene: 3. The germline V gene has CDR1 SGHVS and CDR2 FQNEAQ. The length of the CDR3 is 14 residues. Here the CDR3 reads CASSWTGTSYEQYF. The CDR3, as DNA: TGTGCCAGCAGCTGGACAGGGACGTCCTACGAGCAGTACTTC.